The 32 T cell receptor beta chains below were found in one sample sequenced in a study of radiotherapy plus CTLA-4 blockade in lung cancer. Libraries were prepared by immunoSEQ multiplex PCR; TCRdb keeps only in-frame clonotypes and omits some of them. This repertoire shows 53,000 or so clones, roughly 90% found once; its top ten account for 7.8%. The sample in question was peripheral blood, obtained from a patient treated with radiotherapy plus ipilimumab. Receptors originate from a human donor with non-small cell lung cancer whose response to radiotherapy plus ipilimumab could not be evaluated.

This clone was observed a handful of times. A read error may account for a junction end that differs from germline. The genes are TRBV15 and TRBJ1-5; TRBD1 matches 8 bases. Germline values: CDR1 LNHNV, CDR2 YYDKDF (reference sequence). This CDR3 is built from 16 residues. The CDR3 sequence is CATSGDAGGWNQPQHF. CDR3 nucleotides: TGTGCCACCAGCGGAGACGCAGGGGGCTGGAATCAGCCCCAGCATTTT.

This clone has just one count. CDR3 nucleotide sequence: TGTGCCAGCAGCGTGTCAGATTCACCCCTCCACTTT. Its protein product is CASSVSDSPLHF. The genes are TRBV9 and TRBJ1-6; D call uncertain. This CDR3 is 12 amino acids long. Germline V gene sequence: CDR1 SGDLS, CDR2 YYNGEE. Trimming pared 2 bases from V and 8 bases from J, leaving 5 bases between.

The rearrangement uses TRBV2 and TRBJ2-1; tentatively, D is TRBD1 (6 bases). The length of the CDR3 is 19 residues. Germline V lookup: CDR1 SNHLY, CDR2 FYNNEI. With 0 bases removed from V and 0 bases from J, the gap between germline ends came to 18 bases. The CDR3 DNA sequence: TGTGCCAGCAGTGAAGCAACTGACAGGTATTCGCCCTCCTACAATGAGCAGTTCTTC. Translation: CASSEATDRYSPSYNEQFF.

V is TRBV4-2 and J is TRBJ2-3, with 7 bases fitting TRBD2. CDR3 length equals 16 residues. With 0 bases clipped from V and 0 bases from J, the junction kept 3 bases outside the gene matches. Germline V gene lookup returns CDR1 LGHNA and CDR2 YNFKEQ. As DNA, the CDR3 is TGTGCCAGCAGCCAAGATCTAGCGGTGAGCACAGATACGCAGTATTTT. It translates to CASSQDLAVSTDTQYF.

The chain uses TRBV11-3 and TRBJ2-3; 7 bases match TRBD1. The V segment lost 0 bases and the J segment 6 bases; nucleotides outside the gene matches: 3. This CDR3 region has 14 residues. The germline V gene encodes CDR1 SGHNT and CDR2 YENEEA. The CDR3 loop reads CASSLDSRGDTQYF. CDR3 nucleotide sequence: TGTGCCAGCAGCTTAGATAGCAGGGGGGATACGCAGTATTTT.

This chain joins TRBV19 and TRBJ2-1; the match to TRBD2 covers 11 bases. J was trimmed by 5 bases and V by 3 bases; bases with no gene match: 3. This CDR3 spans 15 amino acids. Germline V gene data show CDR1 as LNHDA and CDR2 as SQIVND (reference sequence). The CDR3 DNA follows: TGTGCCAGTAGTATGTCTAGCGGGAGGCACAATGAGCAGTTCTTC. Translated: CASSMSSGRHNEQFF.

The V call is TRBV7-2, the J call TRBJ2-7; tentative D call: TRBD2 (5 bases). Per the germline V gene, CDR1 is SGHTA and CDR2 is FQGNSA. V was cut by 1 base and J by 7 bases, with 8 bases left in between. The CDR3 consists of 12 residues. CDR3 region: CASSLGGREQYF. CDR3 DNA sequence: TGTGCCAGCAGCTTAGGAGGGCGGGAGCAGTACTTC.

This clone is a singleton in its sample. The chain couples TRBV27 to TRBJ2-7; TRBD1 is a possible D gene (5 bases). V lost 0 bases and J lost 2, with 5 bases in between. The CDR3 is made up of 13 amino acids. Germline CDR1 is MNHEY and CDR2 is SMNVEV (reference sequence). The CDR3 spells CASSLSGAYEQYF. CDR3 sequence (DNA): TGTGCCAGCAGTTTATCAGGGGCCTACGAGCAGTACTTC.

The chain has TRBV5-4 and TRBJ2-1, with 8 bases fitting TRBD2. With V trimmed by 4 bases and J by 6 bases, 9 bases remained unmatched. Germline V gene sequence: CDR1 SGHNT, CDR2 YYREEE (reference sequence). The CDR3 covers 15 residues. CDR3: CASSRELAVGNEQFF. The CDR3 DNA sequence: TGTGCCAGCAGCCGGGAACTAGCGGTGGGCAATGAGCAGTTCTTC.

This sequence joins TRBV5-6 and TRBJ2-3; D may be TRBD2 (5 bases). Looked up from germline, CDR1 is SGHDT and CDR2 is YYEEEE. With 4 bases removed from V and 0 bases from J, the gap between germline ends came to 12 bases. CDR3 size: 15 residues. CDR3: CASSNPPGSTDTQYF. CDR3 bases: TGTGCCAGCAGCAATCCTCCGGGGAGCACAGATACGCAGTATTTT.

The gene calls are TRBV27 and TRBJ1-2; D is ambiguous. Between the trimmed V and J ends, which lost 2 bases and 0 bases, there was a span of 10 bases. Germline values: CDR1 MNHEY, CDR2 SMNVEV (reference sequence). This CDR3 is built from 15 residues. The CDR3 DNA is TGTGCCAGCAGTTTAAGGGCGGGGTCTAACTATGGCTACACCTTC. It translates to CASSLRAGSNYGYTF.

The chain has TRBV7-2 and TRBJ2-3; 9 bases are shared with TRBD1. The CDR3 loop spans 19 amino acids. V lost 2 bases to trimming and J lost 5 bases; unmatched junction nucleotides: 17. The germline gives CDR1 SGHTA, CDR2 FQGNSA. CDR3 protein: CASSLTLLPGTGSEDTQYF. For the CDR3, the DNA is TGTGCCAGCAGCTTAACTCTGTTGCCCGGGACAGGGTCCGAAGATACGCAGTATTTT.

This chain uses TRBV19 with TRBJ2-3, with 9 bases that match TRBD2. The V and J ends lost 0 bases and 3 bases, in that order; junction bases with no gene match: 16. Germline V gene lookup returns CDR1 LNHDA and CDR2 SQIVND (reference sequence). The CDR3 has 20 amino acids. The chain's CDR3 is CASSIDGVAGVSGGTDTQYF. The CDR3 coding sequence is TGTGCCAGTAGTATAGACGGCGTAGCGGGAGTGTCAGGAGGTACAGATACGCAGTATTTT.

There are a few counts of this clone. CDR3 nucleotides: TGTGCCAGCAGGCAGGGGGGTTTGAGTCAGCCCCAGCATTTT. Its translation: CASRQGGLSQPQHF. The chain carries TRBV2 and TRBJ1-5; the match to TRBD1 covers 7 bases. CDR1 and CDR2 from the germline V gene are SNHLY and FYNNEI. This CDR3 spans 14 amino acids. J was trimmed by 6 bases and V by 6 bases; bases with no gene match: 8.

This clone showed up just a few times. The sample has other DNA sequences that encode this CDR3 too. The V and J genes are TRBV11-2 and TRBJ1-1; D possibly corresponds to TRBD1 (6 bases). Trimming removed 1 base at V and 1 base at J, with 10 bases between. Germline assignment: CDR1 SGHAT and CDR2 FQNNGV. This CDR3 is 15 amino acids long. The CDR3 sequence is CASSLGGTRNTEAFF. The DNA of the CDR3 is TGTGCCAGCAGCTTAGGTGGGACAAGGAACACTGAAGCTTTCTTT.

Written as DNA, the CDR3 is TGTGCCAGCTCACCACCGGTCGCTAGCGGGATCTACAATGAGCAGTTCTTC. It codes for CASSPPVASGIYNEQFF. The V call is TRBV18, the J call TRBJ2-1; 9 bases match TRBD2. Losses at the gene ends were 0 bases for V and 3 bases for J; bases not matched to a gene: 6. CDR1 and CDR2 (germline): KGHSH, LQKENI. The length of the CDR3 is 17 residues.

V usage is TRBV30 and J usage is TRBJ1-4, with D hard to call. Germline lookup yields CDR1 GTSNPN and CDR2 SVGIG (reference sequence). The CDR3 loop spans 15 amino acids. Between the trimmed V and J ends, which lost 5 bases and 3 bases, there was a span of 16 bases. The CDR3 reads CAWGWGGSANEKLFF. The CDR3 nucleotides read TGTGCCTGGGGATGGGGTGGTAGCGCTAATGAAAAACTGTTTTTT.

The chain has TRBV2 and TRBJ2-7; D might be TRBD1 (8 bases). Trimming pared 6 bases from V and 0 bases from J, leaving 15 bases between. This CDR3 has 15 amino acids. CDR1 is SNHLY and CDR2 is FYNNEI in the germline V gene. CDR3 sequence: CASSGGTGSSYEQYF. In nucleotides, the CDR3 is TGTGCCAGCAGCGGGGGGACAGGTAGCTCCTACGAGCAGTACTTC.

This chain links TRBV23-1 with TRBJ2-7; 9 bases are a match to TRBD2. TRBV23-1 is an ORF; its function is uncertain. The CDR3 totals 19 residues. With 6 bases clipped from V and 6 bases from J, the junction kept 24 bases outside the gene matches. This chain's CDR3 is CASSLNPHIAGVGSGEQYF. For the CDR3, the DNA is TGCGCCAGCAGCCTAAACCCACATATAGCGGGAGTAGGGTCGGGCGAGCAGTACTTC.

The chain is built from TRBV5-1 and TRBJ2-5, with D possibly matching TRBD1 (6 bases). The CDR3 length is 14 residues. The germline gives CDR1 SGHRS, CDR2 YFSETQ. V shed 3 bases and J shed 3 bases, with 12 bases lying between them. CDR3 region: CASSSWDIKETQYF. The CDR3 nucleotides read TGCGCCAGCAGCTCTTGGGACATAAAAGAGACCCAGTACTTC.

CDR3 sequence (DNA): TGTGCCTGGAGTTCCGGGACAGGGGTTGGAAACACCATATATTTT. It is translated as CAWSSGTGVGNTIYF. This chain connects TRBV30 to TRBJ1-3; the match to TRBD1 covers 10 bases. The CDR3 runs to 15 residues. V lost 2 bases and J lost 3; bases outside the gene matches: 4. Germline values: CDR1 GTSNPN, CDR2 SVGIG (reference sequence).

This clone was seen a handful of times. CDR3 in amino acids: CASSLTPGLAGGQADTQYF. The CDR3 DNA follows: TGCGCCAGCAGCTTGACGCCGGGACTAGCGGGGGGCCAGGCAGATACGCAGTATTTT. The chain is built from TRBV5-1 and TRBJ2-3, with TRBD2 matching over 15 bases. The J segment lost 4 bases and the V segment lost 1 base, leaving 10 bases of the junction unmatched. CDR1 SGHRS and CDR2 YFSETQ come from the germline V gene. This CDR3 spans 19 amino acids.

V gene TRBV2 combines with J gene TRBJ2-7, with D unresolved. This CDR3 comprises 13 residues. The germline CDR1 and CDR2 sequences are SNHLY and FYNNEI. Trimming left V 6 bases short and J 1 base short, with 10 bases between. CDR3 region: CASSRPVSYEQYF. DNA for the CDR3: TGTGCCAGCAGCAGGCCTGTATCCTACGAGCAGTACTTC.

This clone came up a few times. The chain combines TRBV4-3 with TRBJ2-2; 7 bases map to TRBD1. Losses at the gene ends were 6 bases for V and 1 base for J; bases not matched to a gene: 5. The CDR3 has 15 residues. Germline V gene sequence: CDR1 LGHNA, CDR2 YSLEER. In nucleotides, the CDR3 is TGCGCCAGCAGGACCGGGACAGAGAACACCGGGGAGCTGTTTTTT. Amino acids: CASRTGTENTGELFF.

The J gene is TRBJ2-2, the V gene TRBV4-1; 8 nucleotides align to TRBD1. In germline, CDR1 is MGHRA, CDR2 YSYEKL. The CDR3 loop spans 15 amino acids. With 4 bases clipped from V and 5 bases from J, the junction kept 6 bases outside the gene matches. The CDR3 DNA reads TGCGCCAGCAGCCCCCGGGACAGGTTAACCGGGGAGCTGTTTTTT. It codes for CASSPRDRLTGELFF.

The CDR3 sequence: CASSYSLYNEQFF. In nucleotides, the CDR3 is TGTGCCAGCAGTTACAGCCTCTACAATGAGCAGTTCTTC. V is TRBV6-5 and J is TRBJ2-1; no definite D call. The CDR3 contains 13 residues. V was clipped by 2 bases and J by 3 bases, with 5 bases between them. The germline V gene encodes CDR1 MNHEY and CDR2 SVGAGI.

The chain is built from TRBV4-1 and TRBJ1-2; 7 bases align to TRBD1. V shed 0 bases and J 8 bases; nucleotides not matched to a gene: 12. The CDR3 spans 16 residues. CDR1 and CDR2 (germline): MGHRA, YSYEKL. The CDR3, as DNA: TGCGCCAGCAGCCAAGAATCCCCGACAGGGTTTAGGGGCTACACCTTC. Its translation is CASSQESPTGFRGYTF.

The chain combines TRBV19 with TRBJ1-2; D unclear. CDR3 length: 13 amino acids. Germline loops: CDR1 LNHDA, CDR2 SQIVND (reference sequence). Trimming took off 6 bases at V and 5 bases at J, with 13 bases between the two ends. In DNA form, the CDR3 reads TGTGCCAGTAGGCCTGAGGGCCGTTATGGCTACACCTTC. The encoded protein is CASRPEGRYGYTF.

The V gene is TRBV10-1, the J gene TRBJ2-3; TRBD2 matches at 10 bases. Germline values: CDR1 WNHNN, CDR2 SYGVQD (reference sequence). V was pared by 6 bases and J by 1 base, with 4 bases of the junction left unmatched. The CDR3 length is 15 residues. The CDR3 nucleotides read TGCGCCAGCAGAGGGACTAGCGCGTGCACAGATACGCAGTATTTT. Its translation is CASRGTSACTDTQYF.

The chain has TRBV18 and TRBJ2-5; D remains ambiguous. Trimming took off 1 base at V and 4 bases at J, with 13 bases between the two ends. Germline CDR1 is KGHSH and CDR2 is LQKENI. CDR3 length: 15 amino acids. CDR3 amino acids: CASSPQVAAGETQYF. For the CDR3, the DNA is TGTGCCAGCTCACCACAAGTTGCGGCTGGAGAGACCCAGTACTTC. Complete variable domain (other parts from reference TRBV18 and TRBJ2-5): NAGVMQNPRHLVRRRGQEARLRCSPMKGHSHVYWYRQLPEEGLKFMVYLQKENIIDESGMPKERFSAEFPKEGPSILRIQQVVRGDSAAYFCASSPQVAAGETQYFGPGTRLLVL.

The CDR3 spells CASSFGLAVETQYF. CDR3 nucleotide sequence: TGTGCCAGCAGCTTCGGGCTAGCTGTTGAGACCCAGTACTTC. The gene calls are TRBV7-9 and TRBJ2-5; possibly TRBD2 for D (5 bases). Germline CDR1 reads SEHNR; CDR2 reads FQNEAQ (reference sequence). The CDR3 is 14 residues long. The V end was cut by 3 bases, the J end by 5 bases, with 13 bases between.

V and J are TRBV28 and TRBJ2-5, with 7 bases matching TRBD2. CDR3 length: 18 amino acids. J gave up 2 bases and V 7 bases, and 19 bases lay outside the gene matches. Germline lookup yields CDR1 MDHEN and CDR2 SYDVKM. CDR3 in amino acids: CASIPGGGKPGPQETQYF. The CDR3 DNA sequence: TGTGCCAGCATCCCGGGAGGAGGGAAACCCGGGCCTCAAGAGACCCAGTACTTC.